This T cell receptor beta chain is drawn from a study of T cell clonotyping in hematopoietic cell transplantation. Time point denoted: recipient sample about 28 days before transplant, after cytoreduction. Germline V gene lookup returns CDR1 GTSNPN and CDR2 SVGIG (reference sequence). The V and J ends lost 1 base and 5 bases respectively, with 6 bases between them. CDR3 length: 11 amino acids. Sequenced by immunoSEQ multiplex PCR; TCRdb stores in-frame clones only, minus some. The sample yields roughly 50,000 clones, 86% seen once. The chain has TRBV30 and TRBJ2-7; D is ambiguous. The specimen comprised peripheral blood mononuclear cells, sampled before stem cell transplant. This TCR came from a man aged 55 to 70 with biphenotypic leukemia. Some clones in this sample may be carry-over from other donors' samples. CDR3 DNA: TGTGCCTGGAGTGAATGGAACGAGCAGTACTTC. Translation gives CAWSEWNEQYF.